This entry lists 19 T cell receptor beta chains sequenced from one sample in a study of T cell changes during pregnancy in multiple sclerosis. The table came from immunoSEQ multiplex PCR; TCRdb's copy has only in-frame clones and leaves some out. Of some 61,000 clones in the sample, about 90% are singletons; the top ten hold around 0.9%. The sequenced sample was peripheral blood, obtained in the second trimester of pregnancy. These receptors originate from a female donor with multiple sclerosis, enrolled in a pregnancy study.

The chain combines TRBV19 with TRBJ1-2, with no clear D. Trimming removed 5 bases from V and 7 bases from J, with 20 bases in between. The germline V gene has CDR1 LNHDA and CDR2 SQIVND (reference sequence). This CDR3 spans 15 amino acids. This CDR3 reads CASSASWTKGGGYTF. In nucleotides, the CDR3 is TGTGCCAGTAGTGCCTCCTGGACCAAGGGAGGTGGCTACACCTTC.

This chain uses TRBV7-9 with TRBJ1-5; 8 nucleotides align to TRBD1. V trimming: 6 bases; J trimming: 9 bases; junction bases outside the gene matches: 13. Germline values: CDR1 SEHNR, CDR2 FQNEAQ (reference sequence). The CDR3 runs 15 residues. CDR3 sequence reads: CASSNSNRGTWPQHF. The DNA for the CDR3 is TGTGCCAGCAGTAACTCGAACAGGGGGACGTGGCCCCAGCATTTT.

This chain's CDR3 is CASSEGLAVYNEQFF. The CDR3 nucleotides read TGCGCCAGCAGCGAAGGACTAGCGGTCTACAATGAGCAGTTCTTC. This chain joins TRBV4-1 and TRBJ2-1; 10 bases match TRBD2. The germline gives CDR1 MGHRA, CDR2 YSYEKL. CDR3 length: 15 residues. V lost 5 bases to trimming and J lost 3 bases; unmatched junction nucleotides: 4.

The rearrangement links TRBV30 to TRBJ2-3, with D possibly being TRBD2 (7 bases). Per the germline V gene, CDR1 is GTSNPN and CDR2 is SVGIG (reference sequence). This CDR3 region has 14 residues. V was pared by 2 bases and J by 4 bases, with 13 bases between. DNA of the CDR3: TGTGCCTGGAGTAGGGGGGGGGAGGCAGATACGCAGTATTTT. This sequence encodes CAWSRGGEADTQYF.

The chain links TRBV7-2 to TRBJ1-1; TRBD1 aligns across 10 bases. Germline values: CDR1 SGHTA, CDR2 FQGNSA. Germline trimming cut 5 bases from V and 0 bases from J; bases unmatched to any gene: 3. This CDR3 contains 15 residues. CDR3 sequence reads: CASSPGQGMNTEAFF. In nucleotides, the CDR3 is TGTGCCAGCAGCCCGGGACAGGGGATGAACACTGAAGCTTTCTTT.

There are a few counts of this clone. The CDR3 loop is CASSQDTWRDGYTF. In nucleotides, the CDR3 is TGTGCCAGCAGCCAAGATACGTGGAGAGATGGCTACACCTTC. The chain couples TRBV4-2 to TRBJ1-2; D uncertain. Per the germline V gene, CDR1 is LGHNA and CDR2 is YNFKEQ. The CDR3 covers 14 residues. V lost 0 bases, J lost 6 bases, and 11 bases lay in between.

The chain is built from TRBV13 and TRBJ2-1; TRBD2 agrees at 12 bases. Germline V CDR1 and CDR2: PRHDT, FYEKMQ (reference sequence). The CDR3 has 16 amino acids. The ends lost 3 bases at V and 8 bases at J; junction bases unmatched: 8. This CDR3 reads CASSFPGTSGFYEQFF. CDR3 nucleotides: TGTGCCAGCAGCTTCCCCGGGACTAGCGGGTTCTATGAGCAGTTCTTC.

The chain links TRBV5-1 to TRBJ2-3; D is possibly TRBD2 (7 bases). Germline V gives CDR1 SGHRS, CDR2 YFSETQ. The CDR3 runs to 16 residues. Trimming took 2 bases from V and 6 from J, leaving 19 bases between them. CDR3 sequence: CASSFKGGGPADTQYF. The CDR3 DNA follows: TGCGCCAGCAGCTTTAAGGGGGGGGGCCCGGCCGATACGCAGTATTTT.

This sequence joins TRBV11-2 and TRBJ2-1; D not certain. From germline, CDR1 is SGHAT and CDR2 FQNNGV. This CDR3 region has 12 residues. The V gene lost 8 bases and the J gene lost 5 bases, with 10 bases spanning the gap. DNA of the CDR3: TGTGCCAGCCTTAGCCCCCACAATGAGCAGTTCTTC. Translated: CASLSPHNEQFF.

This rearrangement joins TRBV15 to TRBJ2-2; TRBD1 agrees at 7 bases. Germline CDR1 reads LNHNV; CDR2 reads YYDKDF (reference sequence). Trimming cost V 0 bases and J 4 bases; bases outside gene matches: 8. The CDR3 is 17 residues long. CDR3 amino acids: CATSRDRDSRGTGELFF. In DNA form, the CDR3 reads TGTGCCACCAGCAGAGATCGGGACAGTCGAGGCACCGGGGAGCTGTTTTTT.

The J gene is TRBJ1-4, the V gene TRBV27; D is possibly TRBD1 (6 bases). CDR1 is MNHEY and CDR2 is SMNVEV in the germline V gene (reference sequence). With 4 bases removed from V and 3 bases from J, the gap between germline ends came to 9 bases. The CDR3 contains 14 residues. CDR3 sequence (DNA): TGTGCCAGCAGTTACCAGGGGTCTAATGAAAAACTGTTTTTT. Translating it yields CASSYQGSNEKLFF.

The chain has TRBV10-1 and TRBJ2-1; D not resolved. Germline lookup yields CDR1 WNHNN and CDR2 SYGVQD (reference sequence). This CDR3 has 15 amino acids. The V and J ends lost 4 bases and 0 bases respectively, with 10 bases between them. The CDR3 DNA is TGCGCCAGCAGTGGACCGCACAGCTCCTACAATGAGCAGTTCTTC. As protein: CASSGPHSSYNEQFF.

The chain combines TRBV7-9 with TRBJ2-3; 8 nucleotides agree with TRBD1. Germline V gene data show CDR1 as SEHNR and CDR2 as FQNEAQ (reference sequence). The CDR3 is 14 residues long. With 5 bases clipped from V and 10 bases from J, the junction kept 11 bases outside the gene matches. This CDR3 is CASSQDREARSQYF. The CDR3 DNA is TGTGCCAGCAGCCAGGACAGGGAAGCCCGATCGCAGTATTTT.

V gene TRBV30 combines with J gene TRBJ1-1; TRBD1 aligns across 9 bases. Germline loops: CDR1 GTSNPN, CDR2 SVGIG (reference sequence). Germline trimming cut 0 bases from V and 9 bases from J; bases unmatched to any gene: 17. This CDR3 has 17 amino acids. CDR3 protein: CAWSVASLKDRGTKAFF. For the CDR3, the DNA is TGTGCCTGGAGTGTCGCAAGTCTAAAGGACAGGGGTACAAAAGCTTTCTTT.

This chain joins TRBV7-2 and TRBJ1-2; no clear D gene. Germline assignment: CDR1 SGHTA and CDR2 FQGNSA. The CDR3 length is 14 residues. Trimming took off 4 bases at V and 8 bases at J, with 17 bases between the two ends. CDR3 DNA sequence: TGTGCCAGCAGCTATCAAGGGAGTCGCGGCGGCTACACCTTC. Amino acid sequence: CASSYQGSRGGYTF. Looking up the rest from reference TRBV7-2 and TRBJ1-2 gives the full variable domain: GAGVSQSPSNKVTEKGKDVELRCDPISGHTALYWYRQSLGQGLEFLIYFQGNSAPDKSGLPSDRFSAERTGGSVSTLTIQRTQQEDSAVYLCASSYQGSRGGYTFGSGTRLTVV.

The rearrangement uses TRBV4-1 and TRBJ2-5; D unclear. Trimming took off 6 bases at V and 3 bases at J, with 11 bases between the two ends. CDR1 is MGHRA, CDR2 YSYEKL, per germline. The CDR3 loop spans 13 amino acids. The CDR3 DNA sequence: TGCGCCAGCAGGCGTACTACAAAAGAGACCCAGTACTTC. Its protein product is CASRRTTKETQYF.

The chain combines TRBV25-1 with TRBJ2-1; possibly TRBD1 for D (6 bases). This CDR3 contains 14 residues. CDR1 is MGHDK, CDR2 SYGVNS, per germline. V shed 9 bases and J shed 10 bases, with 22 bases lying between them. CDR3 protein: CARGTGTPDSEQFF. CDR3 bases: TGTGCCAGGGGAACCGGGACACCAGACTCGGAGCAGTTCTTC.

J is TRBJ1-1 and V is TRBV15; maybe TRBD1 (5 bases). CDR3 length: 16 amino acids. CDR1 is LNHNV and CDR2 is YYDKDF in the germline V gene (reference sequence). The germline V and J ends were trimmed by 6 bases and 1 base, with 18 bases remaining between them. The CDR3 DNA follows: TGTGCCACCAGTCAGTGGGGGGTCGTAGGGAACACTGAAGCTTTCTTT. Protein: CATSQWGVVGNTEAFF.

The chain uses TRBV18 and TRBJ2-1; D call uncertain. The CDR3 contains 14 residues. Germline lookup yields CDR1 KGHSH and CDR2 LQKENI. Trimming stripped 3 bases from V and 2 bases from J, with 8 bases between. CDR3 DNA sequence: TGTGCCAGCTCACCGGAGTGGGCCTACAATGAGCAGTTCTTC. Translated: CASSPEWAYNEQFF.